The following is a T cell receptor beta chain sequence with its context. This entry comes from a study of patients and donors after allogeneic stem cell transplantation. TCRdb re-analysed the RT-PCR reads in MiXCR, keeping a single row per CDR3 protein. The sample has some 880,000 distinct CDR3 sequences, about 20% seen once. The sequence came from a human donor who was either an allogeneic HSCT recipient or a stem cell or donor lymphocyte infusion donor (not recorded which). It is not recorded whose cells these are; they may come from a transplant donor. Sample: blood, either unsorted or a sorted T cell fraction (not recorded which).

Here the CDR3 DNA reads TGCAGTGCGGATCGGGACACCACTAAAGGTGGCTACACCTTC. This gives the protein CSADRDTTKGGYTF. The V gene is TRBV20-1, the J gene TRBJ1-2; D perhaps matches TRBD1 (6 bases). CDR3 length equals 14 residues. Germline assignment: CDR1 DFQATT and CDR2 SNEGSKA (reference sequence). The ends were cut back, 6 bases at V and 7 bases at J, with 21 bases in the middle.